Following are 27 T cell receptor beta chains from one sample sequenced in a study of blood T cell repertoires in COVID-19. The method was immunoSEQ multiplex PCR; TCRdb's version includes in-frame clones alone and lacks a portion of them. The profile shows nearly 350,000 clones, around 88% of them singletons. Material: peripheral blood. The receptors originated from a young man with active or convalescent COVID-19.

Comment on this clone: Compared with germline, one end of the junction differs, possibly owing to a read error. The gene calls are TRBV3-1 (or the pseudogene TRBV3-2) and TRBJ1-3; D remains ambiguous. Per the germline V gene, CDR1 is LGHDT and CDR2 is YNNKEL (reference sequence). The CDR3 has 12 residues. CDR3 protein: CASTPSGEVLHF. The CDR3 bases are TGTGCCAGCACCCCAAGCGGGGAAGTTTTACATTTT.

This clone occurred once. This CDR3 reads CASSLGDTSSYNSPLHF. CDR3 nucleotide sequence: TGCGCCAGCAGCTTGGGTGACACGAGCTCCTATAATTCACCCCTCCACTTT. V is TRBV5-1 and J is TRBJ1-6; no clear D gene. There are 17 residues in the CDR3. V shed 0 bases and J shed 0 bases, with 10 bases lying between them. From germline, CDR1 is SGHRS and CDR2 YFSETQ.

CDR3 sequence reads: CASSEGESSYNEQFF. Written as DNA, the CDR3 is TGTGCCAGCAGTGAAGGCGAGAGCTCCTACAATGAGCAGTTCTTC. The chain has TRBV2 and TRBJ2-1; D uncertain. CDR3 size: 15 residues. V shed 1 base and J shed 0 bases, with 7 bases lying between them. Germline V CDR1 and CDR2: SNHLY, FYNNEI.

This clone was recorded at least ten times. For the CDR3, the DNA is TGTGCCAGCACGGACAGGATGAACACTGAAGCTTTCTTT. This gives the protein CASTDRMNTEAFF. The chain links TRBV9 to TRBJ1-1, with 7 nucleotides matching TRBD1. The CDR3 is 13 residues long. V gave up 6 bases and J gave up 0 bases; unmatched junction bases: 2. The germline V gene has CDR1 SGDLS and CDR2 YYNGEE.

V and J are TRBV11-2 and TRBJ2-3; D is undetermined. Germline assignment: CDR1 SGHAT and CDR2 FQNNGV. The V gene lost 5 bases and the J gene lost 1 base, with 19 bases spanning the gap. This CDR3 is 17 amino acids long. CDR3 in DNA: TGTGCCAGCAGCCCCGACCCCGGGTCGGTTGGCACAGATACGCAGTATTTT. Its translation: CASSPDPGSVGTDTQYF.

The rearrangement joins TRBV7-3 to TRBJ2-3; tentative D call: TRBD2 (5 bases). The germline CDR1 and CDR2 sequences are SGHTA and FQGTGA. The ends were cut back, 2 bases at V and 2 bases at J, with 11 bases in the middle. The CDR3 consists of 15 residues. CDR3 coding DNA: TGTGCCAGCAGCTTAGATCGAGGGCACACAGATACGCAGTATTTT. It codes for CASSLDRGHTDTQYF.

The chain recombines TRBV7-6 with TRBJ1-5, with 9 bases lining up with TRBD1. The CDR3 is made up of 14 amino acids. V trimming: 4 bases; J trimming: 4 bases; junction bases outside the gene matches: 2. The germline V gene has CDR1 SGHVS and CDR2 FNYEAQ. CDR3 nucleotides: TGTGCCAGCAGCTCTGGGACAGGGAATCAGCCCCAGCATTTT. Translation: CASSSGTGNQPQHF.

This rearrangement joins TRBV14 to TRBJ2-2, with TRBD2 identical over 10 bases. CDR1 is SGHDN and CDR2 is FVKESK in the germline V gene. The CDR3 has 15 amino acids. V lost 1 base, J lost 6 bases, and 2 bases stayed unmatched. CDR3 in DNA: TGTGCCAGCAGCCAAGTTCTAGCGGGAGCCGGGGAGCTGTTTTTT. Translation: CASSQVLAGAGELFF. The complete variable domain, with remaining parts taken from reference TRBV14 and TRBJ2-2, reads EAGVTQFPSHSVIEKGQTVTLRCDPISGHDNLYWYRRVMGKEIKFLLHFVKESKQDESGMPNNRFLAERTGGTYSTLKVQPAELEDSGVYFCASSQVLAGAGELFFGEGSRLTVL.

This rearrangement joins TRBV6-5 to TRBJ2-2, with 7 nucleotides matching TRBD1. Per germline, CDR1 MNHEY and CDR2 SVGAGI. This CDR3 is built from 14 residues. The V segment lost 6 bases and the J segment 7 bases; nucleotides outside the gene matches: 8. This CDR3 reads CASSVTQGVGELFF. The CDR3, as DNA: TGTGCCAGCAGCGTGACCCAGGGGGTCGGGGAGCTGTTTTTT.

This clone has at least ten counts. Other DNA sequences in this specimen translate into the identical CDR3. The chain uses TRBV6-5 and TRBJ2-3; 10 positions match TRBD2. The CDR3 is 13 residues long. CDR1 MNHEY and CDR2 SVGAGI come from the germline V gene. Trimming removed 7 bases from V and 3 bases from J; junction bases left unmatched: 1. CDR3 DNA: TGTGCCAGCATAGCGGGGGGTACAGATACGCAGTATTTT. Encoded protein: CASIAGGTDTQYF.

This rearrangement joins TRBV6-1 to TRBJ2-3; tentatively, D is TRBD1 (7 bases). Per the germline V gene, CDR1 is MNHNS and CDR2 is SASEGT. This CDR3 has 15 residues. The ends were cut back, 2 bases at V and 4 bases at J, with 13 bases in the middle. CDR3 coding DNA: TGTGCCAGCAGTGAATCAGGGGGGTGGGCAGATACGCAGTATTTT. Translation gives CASSESGGWADTQYF.

The chain recombines TRBV28 with TRBJ1-2; D remains unclear. Germline loops: CDR1 MDHEN, CDR2 SYDVKM. Between the trimmed V and J ends, which lost 5 bases and 8 bases, there was a span of 18 bases. The CDR3 spans 14 residues. Written as DNA, the CDR3 is TGTGCCAGCAGTCCCGTGGTAGTAAGTCAAGGCTACACCTTC. Translation: CASSPVVVSQGYTF.

The genes are TRBV7-8 and TRBJ1-6; the match to TRBD1 covers 9 bases. CDR3 size: 15 residues. Germline values: CDR1 SGHVS, CDR2 FQNEAQ. The J segment lost 6 bases and the V segment lost 4 bases, leaving 4 bases of the junction unmatched. This CDR3 is CASSSWDRVNSPLHF. For the CDR3, the DNA is TGTGCCAGCAGCTCATGGGACAGGGTTAATTCACCCCTCCACTTT.

The chain carries TRBV7-2 and TRBJ1-1, with D perhaps matching TRBD1 (5 bases). The CDR3 covers 13 residues. Germline CDR1 is SGHTA and CDR2 is FQGNSA. V was cut by 3 bases and J by 8 bases, with 13 bases left in between. The CDR3 is CASSLLGAVEAFF. The CDR3 DNA reads as TGTGCCAGCAGCTTGCTTGGGGCAGTAGAAGCTTTCTTT.

V is TRBV29-1 and J is TRBJ1-2; the match to TRBD1 covers 7 bases. CDR1 is SQVTM, CDR2 ANQGSEA, per germline. V was pared by 6 bases and J by 7 bases, with 8 bases of the junction left unmatched. The CDR3 covers 12 residues. CDR3 in amino acids: CSVESGGGGYTF. In nucleotides, the CDR3 is TGCAGCGTGGAATCAGGGGGTGGTGGCTACACCTTC.

The chain employs TRBV5-6 and TRBJ2-1; D call uncertain. With 6 bases removed from V and 10 bases from J, the gap between germline ends came to 14 bases. Germline CDR1 is SGHDT and CDR2 is YYEEEE. CDR3 size: 12 residues. CDR3 nucleotide sequence: TGTGCCAGCACTCCCTCAGGTGGGGAGCAGTTCTTC. It yields the protein CASTPSGGEQFF.

With regard to this clone: A single base separates this from a much larger clone, so it may be a read error. The V call is TRBV13, the J call TRBJ2-1; the match to TRBD2 covers 9 bases. J lost 7 bases, V lost 5 bases, and 12 bases had no gene match. The CDR3 length is 16 residues. Germline V lookup: CDR1 PRHDT, CDR2 FYEKMQ (reference sequence). In DNA, the CDR3 is TGTGCCAGCAGCCCCCACGCGGGGGGGTATGCGAATGAGCAGTTCTTC. Amino acids: CASSPHAGGYANEQFF. Using reference TRBV13 and TRBJ2-1 for the parts outside the CDR3, the full variable domain is AAGVIQSPRHLIKEKRETATLKCYPIPRHDTVYWYQQGPGQDPQFLISFYEKMQSDKGSIPDRFSAQQFSDYHSELNMSSLELGDSALYFCASSPHAGGYANEQFFGPGTRLTVL.

The chain uses TRBV5-1 and TRBJ2-2; D is unresolved. The CDR3 contains 12 residues. Between the trimmed V and J ends, which lost 7 bases and 7 bases, there was a span of 11 bases. The germline gives CDR1 SGHRS, CDR2 YFSETQ. CDR3 bases: TGCGCCAGCCCACCTACGGGCGGGGAGCTGTTTTTT. This gives the protein CASPPTGGELFF.

This clone is a singleton in its sample. The chain has TRBV9 and TRBJ1-1; weak D call: TRBD1 (6 bases). In germline, CDR1 is SGDLS, CDR2 YYNGEE. This CDR3 spans 16 amino acids. With 0 bases removed from V and 2 bases from J, the gap between germline ends came to 14 bases. CDR3 amino acids: CASSVAPTGINTEAFF. CDR3 DNA sequence: TGTGCCAGCAGCGTAGCTCCTACAGGGATCAACACTGAAGCTTTCTTT.

This clone was counted a few times. The chain employs TRBV30 and TRBJ1-2; 9 bases map to TRBD1. The CDR3 is made up of 15 amino acids. CDR1 and CDR2 (germline): GTSNPN, SVGIG (reference sequence). J was trimmed by 6 bases and V by 1 base; bases with no gene match: 9. This chain's CDR3 is CAWSASLGQGHGYTF. The CDR3 DNA is TGTGCCTGGAGTGCAAGCCTAGGACAGGGGCATGGCTACACCTTC.

This clone was detected only a few times. This chain connects TRBV11-3 to TRBJ1-6, with D uncertain. The V end lost 2 bases, the J end lost 7 bases, and 9 bases lay between the germline ends. Germline V gene data show CDR1 as SGHNT and CDR2 as YENEEA. The CDR3 runs to 14 residues. The CDR3 nucleotides read TGTGCCAGCAGCTTACGGCGGGTCAATTCACCCCTCCACTTT. It encodes CASSLRRVNSPLHF.

V usage is TRBV14 and J usage is TRBJ2-5; 10 nucleotides align to TRBD2. The CDR3 loop spans 17 amino acids. The V gene end was trimmed by 0 bases and the J gene end by 4 bases; junction bases not matched to a gene: 8. The germline CDR1 and CDR2 sequences are SGHDN and FVKESK. The CDR3 spells CASSQESGTSVLETQYF. CDR3 coding DNA: TGTGCCAGCAGCCAAGAGTCTGGGACTAGCGTTTTAGAGACCCAGTACTTC.

V is TRBV7-6 and J is TRBJ2-3; D may be TRBD2 (5 bases). With 4 bases removed from V and 3 bases from J, the gap between germline ends came to 14 bases. The CDR3 contains 15 residues. CDR1 SGHVS and CDR2 FNYEAQ come from the germline V gene. In DNA, the CDR3 is TGTGCCAGCAGCTCATTAACGGGAAAAACAGATACGCAGTATTTT. Translating gives CASSSLTGKTDTQYF.

V and J are TRBV7-2 and TRBJ1-2, with D possibly TRBD1 on 5 matching bases. Germline lookup yields CDR1 SGHTA and CDR2 FQGNSA. Trimming cost V 5 bases and J 6 bases, with 16 bases left between them. This CDR3 spans 14 amino acids. The chain's CDR3 is CASSAIQGSHGYTF. The CDR3 region has the DNA TGTGCCAGCAGCGCGATTCAGGGTTCCCATGGCTACACCTTC.

This rearrangement joins TRBV6-5 to TRBJ1-3; perhaps TRBD1 as D (5 bases). The CDR3 runs 15 residues. Looked up from germline, CDR1 is MNHEY and CDR2 is SVGAGI. The V gene lost 5 bases and the J gene lost 0 bases, with 11 bases spanning the gap. The CDR3 reads CASSPQGNSGNTIYF. The CDR3 DNA reads as TGTGCCAGCAGTCCCCAGGGCAACTCTGGAAACACCATATATTTT.

The J gene is TRBJ2-7, the V gene TRBV10-3; tentative D call: TRBD2 (6 bases). The CDR3 loop spans 14 amino acids. The germline V gene encodes CDR1 ENHRY and CDR2 SYGVKD. V shed 3 bases and J shed 2 bases, with 11 bases lying between them. The CDR3 DNA follows: TGTGCCATCAGTGAAAGGCTAGCGACCTACGAGCAGTACTTC. It encodes CAISERLATYEQYF.

This chain links TRBV28 with TRBJ2-7; D may be TRBD2 (6 bases). This CDR3 contains 13 residues. Between the trimmed V and J ends, which lost 2 bases and 6 bases, there was a span of 11 bases. CDR1 and CDR2 (germline): MDHEN, SYDVKM. CDR3 loop: CASSLGGDGEQYF. CDR3 in DNA: TGTGCCAGCAGTTTAGGAGGGGACGGCGAGCAGTACTTC. The whole variable domain, filled in from reference TRBV28 and TRBJ2-7, reads DVKVTQSSRYLVKRTGEKVFLECVQDMDHENMFWYRQDPGLGLRLIYFSYDVKMKEKGDIPEGYSVSREKKERFSLILESASTNQTSMYLCASSLGGDGEQYFGPGTRLTVT.